These T cell receptor beta chains were read from a single sample in a study of T cells in Graves' hyperthyroidism and ophthalmopathy. TCRdb re-derived calls from the multiplex PCR reads in MiXCR, one entry per CDR3 protein. The sample yields under 650,000 distinct CDR3 sequences, under 20% seen once. The sequenced sample consisted of blood. These receptors all come from a woman aged 25 to 39 with Graves' hyperthyroidism. Each CDR3 is given with its conserved first and last residue. Each record gives: D gene, V gene, clone size, J gene, CDR3 protein, CDR3 DNA. D genes are given only for firm matches. Size tells how often a clone was seen (once, few, many) or the class of an expanded clone, and some rows leave it out.

-,TRBV24-1,-,TRBJ2-3,CATSDFRDTQYF,TGTGCCACCAGTGATTTTCGGGATACGCAGTATTTT
-,TRBV20-1,few,TRBJ2-7,CSARIPLVGMYEQYF,TGCAGTGCTAGGATCCCGCTGGTTGGAATGTACGAGCAGTACTTC
-,TRBV27,-,TRBJ2-7,CASSLTPGSSYEQYF,TGTGCCAGCAGTTTAACCCCAGGGAGCTCCTACGAGCAGTACTTC
-,TRBV28,-,TRBJ2-7,CASSLYKGTYEQYF,TGTGCCAGCAGTTTATATAAGGGAACCTACGAGCAGTACTTC
TRBD1,TRBV28,-,TRBJ1-5,CASSGQGVTTQPQHF,TGTGCCAGCAGTGGACAGGGGGTAACGACTCAGCCCCAGCATTTT
TRBD1,TRBV2,many,TRBJ2-7,CASRGLQGHEQYF,TGTGCCAGCCGAGGTTTACAGGGGCACGAGCAGTACTTC
-,TRBV4-1,few,TRBJ1-2,CASSQDGNRGYTF,TGCGCCAGCAGCCAAGATGGAAATCGCGGCTACACCTTC
-,TRBV5-6,many,TRBJ2-7,CASSPDMRSYEQYF,TGTGCCAGCAGCCCGGACATGAGGTCCTACGAGCAGTACTTC
-,TRBV12-3/TRBV12-4,many,TRBJ1-1,CASSQQVNTEAFF,TGTGCCAGCAGCCAACAGGTGAACACTGAAGCTTTCTTT
TRBD2,TRBV27,few,TRBJ2-1,CASSFRAGGYNEQFF,TGTGCCAGCAGTTTCAGAGCGGGGGGGTACAATGAGCAGTTCTTC
TRBD1,TRBV15,few,TRBJ1-5,CTTSRGGTVQPQHF,TGTACCACCAGCAGAGGTGGGACAGTGCAGCCCCAGCATTTT
-,TRBV20-1,many,TRBJ2-1,CSARDVGRGVNEQFF,TGCAGTGCTAGAGATGTGGGTAGAGGGGTCAATGAGCAGTTCTTC
-,TRBV20-1,few,TRBJ2-3,CSAEGLLYYGTDTQYF,TGCAGTGCAGAGGGACTTCTCTACTACGGCACAGATACGCAGTATTTT
-,TRBV3-1,many,TRBJ2-1,CASSQIVGTEQFF,TGTGCCAGCAGCCAAATCGTAGGGACTGAGCAGTTCTTC
-,TRBV7-6,few,TRBJ2-1,CASSLDNGKYNEQFF,TGTGCCAGCAGCTTAGACAACGGGAAATACAATGAGCAGTTCTTC
TRBD2,TRBV28,many,TRBJ2-1,CASSLGLGTSGMRDEQFF,TGTGCCAGCAGTTTAGGCCTTGGGACTAGCGGGATGAGGGATGAGCAGTTCTTC
-,TRBV7-3,few,TRBJ2-2,CASSASGGGELFF,TGTGCCAGCAGCGCTAGTGGGGGCGGGGAGCTGTTTTTT
-,TRBV6-5,-,TRBJ1-1,CASSNGGYTEAFF,TGTGCCAGCAGCAACGGAGGGTACACTGAAGCTTTCTTT
-,TRBV7-8,few,TRBJ2-2,CASKGENTGELFF,TGTGCCAGCAAGGGAGAGAACACCGGGGAGCTGTTTTTT
-,TRBV28,-,TRBJ2-3,CATGVAGKADTQYF,TGTGCCACCGGCGTGGCGGGAAAAGCAGATACGCAGTATTTT
-,TRBV5-1,-,TRBJ2-5,CASSLAEAGTQYF,TGCGCCAGCAGCTTGGCGGAGGCCGGGACCCAGTACTTC
-,TRBV20-1,-,TRBJ1-2,CSAIWETATYGYTF,TGCAGTGCTATCTGGGAGACAGCGACCTATGGCTACACCTTC
-,TRBV27,-,TRBJ2-7,CASSRRTGAYEQYF,TGTGCCAGCAGCCGCCGGACCGGGGCCTACGAGCAGTACTTC
-,TRBV20-1,-,TRBJ2-1,CSARGLEYNEQFF,TGCAGTGCTAGAGGCCTAGAATACAATGAGCAGTTCTTC
-,TRBV6-2/TRBV6-3,many,TRBJ1-5,CASSSGVNQPQHF,TGTGCCAGCAGTTCAGGGGTAAATCAGCCCCAGCATTTT
TRBD2,TRBV11-2,many,TRBJ2-1,CASSRGTSGVDNEQFF,TGTGCCAGCAGCCGGGGGACTAGCGGGGTCGACAATGAGCAGTTCTTC
-,TRBV27,few,TRBJ2-7,CASSLRTLGYEQYF,TGTGCCAGCAGTTTACGGACCTTAGGGTACGAGCAGTACTTC
-,TRBV5-1,-,TRBJ2-5,CASSPRQSGYQETQYF,TGCGCCAGCAGCCCCAGACAGTCAGGGTATCAAGAGACCCAGTACTTC
-,TRBV7-9,-,TRBJ2-7,CASSLSYGSYEQYF,TGTGCCAGCAGCTTATCGTACGGGAGCTACGAGCAGTACTTC